This TCR beta chain appears in the sequencing data of a study of blood T cell repertoires in COVID-19. Study-wide context: Samples taken during acute and convalescent COVID-19 were collected in the United States, Italy and Spain. T cells, B-cell-depleted T cells, or PBMCs supplied cDNA or gDNA.

This table comes from immunoSEQ multiplex PCR, and its TCRdb copy is limited to in-frame clones, with some not included. The sample contains 140,000 to 150,000 clones, about four fifths of which appear only once. Recruited during active infection, patients (from Seattle) were subsequently followed longitudinally. Germline V gene lookup returns CDR1 LNHDA and CDR2 SQIVND (reference sequence). The CDR3 consists of 15 residues. The ends were cut back, 5 bases at V and 2 bases at J, with 13 bases in the middle. Sequenced material: peripheral blood. The rearrangement joins TRBV19 to TRBJ1-5; maybe TRBD1 (6 bases). This sequence was found in a man aged 30 to 45 with COVID-19, enrolled during active disease. This CDR3 reads CASSPRGLGNQPQHF. For the CDR3, the DNA is TGTGCCAGTAGTCCCAGGGGTTTGGGCAATCAGCCCCAGCATTTT.